This paragraph reports one T cell receptor (beta chain). Its antigen is currently unknown. The record originates from a study of T cell responses to AZD1222 COVID-19 vaccine. The assay was immunoSEQ multiplex PCR, and TCRdb's table has in-frame clones only and misses some. The sample holds about 270,000 clones, almost 95% seen once. Whole-study findings and limits: Repertoire sampling happened only post peak T cell response. Among the donors, most were white British and more were female, and clonal diversity was possibly underestimated. Reports say nearly half of spike-specific TCRs go after unmutated variant regions.

CDR1 SGHRS and CDR2 YFSETQ come from the germline V gene. The length of the CDR3 is 14 residues. Trimming stripped 0 bases from V and 5 bases from J, with 12 bases between. The source material was peripheral blood, sampled 28 days after the second AZD1222 dose. The chain uses TRBV5-1 and TRBJ2-7; D is ambiguous. The sequence came from an adult who received the AZD1222 COVID-19 vaccine. CDR3 sequence: CASSLGQWSDEQYF. Here the CDR3 DNA reads TGCGCCAGCAGCTTGGGGCAGTGGTCGGACGAGCAGTACTTC.